Described below is a single TCR beta chain sequence and its context. It lacks a known antigen. Per-base quality was not reported, and no clone a single base away is much larger than it. The sample belongs to a study of cytomegalovirus exposure and HLA in healthy donors (dated by TCRdb to about 2017). A note on the overall study: In an earlier analysis of roughly 590 of the donors, around 290 Gb of sequence data and 117 million unique TCR beta sequences from about 190 million T cells were reported. Genome-wide SNP genotypes for about 60% of the roughly 700 donors were used in a later genetic analysis, which treated that subset as a discovery cohort. Along with the approximately 670-subject first cohort, a separate validation cohort of around 120 different subjects was used. On average, around 200,000 unique TCR beta nucleotide sequences were sequenced per donor among more than 350 genotyped donors of the cohort, with around 19% of those sequences being non-productive. The number of donors typed differed by locus, with roughly 620-640 for A, B, C, DRB1 and DQB1, 522 for DQA1, approximately 570 for DPA1, and some 440 for DPB1. About 5 DR-DQ haplotypes were handled as single units for association and clustering, since linkage in the cohort was strong. All discovery cohort repertoires had been generated using a single sequencing platform. Donor age, sex, ethnicity and CMV serostatus were collected together with the repertoire data. A later analysis re-analyzed previously published TCR beta repertoires from several hundred donors and added high-resolution HLA genotyping to study TCR occurrence patterns. An early release covering over 500 HLA-typed donors comprised about 320 gigabases of sequencing data and roughly 86 million unique TCR sequences. Rather than using new phenotypic data, the later analysis identified candidate immune exposures from TCR beta sequences and from how often those sequences occurred across donors. The genetic ancestry cluster associated with self-reported Caucasian donors included over 65% of the approximately 410 genotyped donors. To predict cytomegalovirus infection status, the study combined high-throughput TCR immunosequencing, statistical association of individual TCRs with disease status, and machine learning. Class I and class II HLA loci were covered by the typing at four-digit resolution. Using immunosequencing, the study profiled T cell repertoires from about 610 subjects and related those repertoires to cytomegalovirus serostatus. The study aimed to test whether signatures of past pathogen exposure could be identified by cataloging public T cell receptors. To decide whether each TCR beta V gene segment behaved as functional or pseudogenic, an earlier analysis of some 580 of the donors relied on high-throughput TCR beta sequencing.

The cohort was made up of about 610 healthy bone marrow donors. At the time of sampling, every cohort member was nominally healthy, though immune exposures that went unrecorded were likely present. The donor tested CMV seropositive and was one of the 289 seropositive cohort members. A peripheral blood sample was provided by each donor, and peripheral blood mononuclear cells were used for TCR beta sequencing. The Qiagen DNeasy Blood Extraction Kit was used to extract genomic DNA from the blood cell samples. Libraries were made using the immunoSEQ multiplex PCR assay. For the multiplex PCR, a mixture combining 60 forward primers for TCR Vbeta segments and 13 reverse primers for TCR Jbeta segments was used. The CDR3 region of rearranged TCR beta genes was amplified from genomic DNA with a multiplex PCR assay. The amplified TCR beta libraries were sequenced on the Illumina HiSeq System as 87-base-pair reads. Per the source publication's procedure: A later analysis tallied around 80 million unique TCR beta chains across the 610 or so repertoires, and about 12 million of those chains were shared by two or more donors. Raw reads were error-corrected and collapsed into unique sequences by a nearest-neighbor algorithm in which closely related sequences were merged to remove PCR and sequencing errors. CDR3 sequences were aligned to IMGT reference sequences to assign V, D and J gene segments. For a sequence to be retained, at least a six-nucleotide match to both a V gene segment and a J gene segment was required. A rearrangement counted as productive if the CDR3 had no stop codons and remained in frame with V and J, and every other rearrangement counted as non-productive. Following IMGT convention, CDR3 was defined as the stretch from the second conserved V-encoded cysteine up to the conserved J-encoded phenylalanine. The earlier analysis of about 560 of the donors excluded any sequence lacking an unambiguous match to a single V gene segment. An earlier analysis of approximately 590 of the donors classified V segments as functional when productive rearrangements were above 56.7% and as segregating when the standard deviation between donors was above 5%. A statistical classification framework was built for diagnosing cytomegalovirus status from the catalog of TCR beta chain sequences. A later analysis assigned V and J genes by comparing TCR nucleotide sequences with IMGT/GENE-DB human TR gene sequences. Using the TCRdist pipeline, a later analysis assigned CDR3 sequences along with most-parsimonious VDJ recombination scenarios. In a later analysis, every TCR beta chain was defined by the combination of its CDR3 amino acid sequence and its V-gene family, and reads without a unique V-gene family were dropped. To address suspected cross-contamination and a sequencing artifact, a later analysis removed 592 highly shared, low-generation-probability nucleotide sequences. In a later analysis, a clonal expansion index for each public chain was calculated from normalized within-repertoire ranks of inferred template counts. In a later analysis, generation probabilities were computed with a VDJ recombination model fitted to out-of-frame rearrangements, and the resulting probabilities were checked against IGoR. Hypergeometric tests were used in a later analysis to score TCR-TCR, TCR-HLA and TCR-CMV co-occurrence, with a repertoire-size bias correction applied to the TCR pairs. To estimate false discovery rates, a later analysis permuted the HLA or CMV assignments 20 times. In a later analysis, co-occurring TCRs were grouped using DBSCAN, with TCRdist sequence similarity added in when clustering inside HLA-allele-positive subsets. Co-occurrence clustering excluded repertoires with fewer than 30,000 or more than 120,000 public chains, plus five with anomalous nucleotide sharing. The clones in this table, taken by TCRdb from immuneACCESS, are in-frame only. Not every clone is retained; where verified, under half of the shortfall comes from an unresolved V gene, and the cause of the rest is unknown. D and trimming were read from the DNA, whereas the V and J calls and clone size are those reported in that table. The sample table contains 95,000 to 150,000 clones; only one count was recorded for approximately 69% of them. Of the sample, less than 4% falls within the top ten clones.

Study-wide findings and limitations: Compared with equally common non-associated chains, HLA-associated TCR beta chains in a later analysis were more clonally expanded and had lower generation probabilities. In an earlier analysis of about 600 of the donors, most TCR beta V segments appeared in productive rearrangements about 87% or about 30% of the time, broadly matching IMGT annotations. In both the original and validation cohorts, the classifier was reported to diagnose cytomegalovirus status with high specificity and sensitivity. The study listed 150 to 200 TCR beta chains as associated with cytomegalovirus. The authors suggested that the approach could potentially be extended to other disease states and immunological phenotypes. A further reported finding was that TCR beta sequences accurately predicted the HLA-A and HLA-B alleles for most subjects in the first cohort. In vitro tests confirmed that three of the cytomegalovirus-associated TCR beta chains recognize cytomegalovirus antigens. Because the 87-base-pair reads could not distinguish some IMGT-functional V segments, including TRBV6-2 and TRBV6-3, those segments were excluded. Across donors, most TCR sequences were observed very rarely, whereas some public TCRs were present in many individuals. When HLA alleles, especially DR and DQ, strongly co-occurred, TCR associations were difficult to assign to individual alleles. A later genetic analysis reported fewer N-insertions in productive TCRs among donors in an Asian-associated ancestry cluster than the approximately 700-donor mean. The cohort was sequenced for TCR beta chains only, and without alpha or paired-chain data the features that could be detected were limited. V-gene and J-gene trimming of TCR beta chains was associated with a missense DCLRE1C variant in a later genetic analysis, and the association was replicated in an independent cohort. In a later analysis, the rate of TCR association differed among HLA loci, with DRB1 alleles having the most associated TCRs and HLA-C alleles having the fewest. Seventeen rarely observed V segments, including chromosome 9 orphons, were excluded from the earlier analysis of about 600 of the donors because counts were too low. Presence/absence analyses assumed roughly uniform sequencing depth across donors, an assumption that may not hold. A cluster of highly shared sequence variants was judged likely to represent a technical artifact of the sequencing pipeline. The only immune exposure information available for the cohort was CMV serostatus. According to a later analysis, parvovirus B19, influenza, CMV and Epstein-Barr virus appeared linked to several top co-occurrence clusters. Most CMV-associated TCR beta chains appeared to be HLA-restricted in a later analysis, and the HLA associations seemed to be driven largely by CMV exposure. Correlated functional status among segregating V segments might be attributable to linkage disequilibrium, but an unknown experimental factor could not be ruled out. Specific HLA alleles were associated with about 17,000 TCR beta sequences at a false discovery rate of 0.05 in a later analysis. Because some donors lacked HLA typing at each locus, the association tests relied only on the typed subset.

V and J are truncated by 3 bases and 0 bases respectively, leaving an intervening sequence of 6 bases. Based on the germline V gene, the CDR1 and CDR2 sequences are SGHTA and FQGTGA. The CDR3 has 14 amino acids, counting the end cysteine and phenylalanine. Of the read, only the CDR3 DNA is kept; its 42 bases are in frame from base 1. Sequencing was done on a sample of PBMCs. Rearrangement joined TRBV7-3 to TRBJ2-1; no D segment can be confidently identified. The source of this sequence is a man aged 40-55 years in good health and CMV-seropositive. The CDR3 protein sequence reads: CASSLSSSYNEQFF. The nucleotide sequence is TGTGCCAGCAGCTTGTCCTCCTCCTACAATGAGCAGTTCTTC.